This T cell receptor beta chain was obtained from a study of T-cell reconstitution after alpha-beta-depleted transplantation in children. Broader study findings: Two months or so post-transplant, alpha-beta T cells reportedly derived from several hundred expanded graft clones. Some patients' high day-60 TCRbeta diversity was attributed to recipient cells surviving conditioning. Once a year had passed after transplant, T-cell counts and diversity came mostly from newly produced T cells.

The V gene's germline CDR1 is KGHSH and CDR2 LQKENI. V lost 2 bases and J 2 bases, leaving 12 bases between the germline ends. The CDR3 is made up of 15 amino acids. This clonotype has just a few counts. What it recognizes is unknown. Unique molecular identifiers were used in preparing the TCRbeta library. TCRdb recomputed calls from the PCR reads with MiXCR, one row per CDR3 protein. The table has just over 950,000 distinct CDR3 sequences, less than 30% seen once. The genes are TRBV18 and TRBJ1-2, with D unresolved. The source material was PBMCs, mostly from graft donor cells, sampled 360 days after TCRalphabeta/CD19-depleted stem cell transplant. The clonotype was recovered from a boy under two years old who had a stem cell transplant for SCID, so the T cells may come from the graft donor. The CDR3 region has the DNA TGTGCCAGCTCACCAATCCAGGCCACGAACTATGGCTACACCTTC. Encoded protein: CASSPIQATNYGYTF.